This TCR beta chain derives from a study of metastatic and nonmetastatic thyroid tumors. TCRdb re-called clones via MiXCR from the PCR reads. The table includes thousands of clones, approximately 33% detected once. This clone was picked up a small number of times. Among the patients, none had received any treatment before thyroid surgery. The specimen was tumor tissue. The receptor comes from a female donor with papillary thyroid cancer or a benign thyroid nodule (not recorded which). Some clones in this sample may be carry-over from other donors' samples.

CDR3 sequence reads: CATDLNTGNQPQHF. The CDR3 nucleotides are TGTGCCACCGACCTCAATACGGGGAATCAGCCCCAGCATTTT. The rearrangement uses TRBV15 and TRBJ1-5; D is unclear. This CDR3 is 14 amino acids long. CDR1 is LNHNV and CDR2 is YYDKDF in the germline V gene (reference sequence). The V gene lost 8 bases and the J gene lost 4 bases, with 15 bases spanning the gap.